This T cell receptor beta chain was profiled in a study of radiotherapy plus CTLA-4 blockade in lung cancer. CTLA-4 blockade with ipilimumab, together with focal radiation, was given to patients with chemo-refractory metastatic non-small-cell lung cancer. Produced via immunoSEQ multiplex PCR; TCRdb's table is partial and in-frame only. The sample carries 35,000 to 40,000 clones, around 86% recorded once. Germline CDR1 is SGHTA and CDR2 is FQGNSA. V was pared by 5 bases and J by 6 bases, with 9 bases between. The CDR3 spans 12 residues. The TCR was taken from a human donor with non-small cell lung cancer whose response to radiotherapy plus ipilimumab could not be evaluated. The gene calls are TRBV7-2 and TRBJ2-3; D unresolved. Sequencing was performed on peripheral blood, taken from a patient treated with radiotherapy plus ipilimumab. The CDR3 DNA sequence: TGTGCCAGCAGCGCCTTTGCGGATACGCAGTATTTT. Amino acids: CASSAFADTQYF.